This entry lists 9 T cell receptor beta chains sequenced from one sample in a study of liver allograft versus peripheral blood T cells. Study details: Comparing T cell receptor repertoires in transplanted livers with those in recipients' peripheral blood was part of the design.

TCRdb itself ran the reads through MiXCR, one entry per CDR3 protein. The data show about 5,600 distinct CDR3 sequences, 12% to 15% seen once. These receptors originate from a human patient who had a liver transplant. Some T cells may be the graft donor's.

By sample share, this clonotype is medium-sized. This chain connects TRBV20-1 to TRBJ1-5, with D tentatively TRBD1 (5 bases). The germline V gene encodes CDR1 DFQATT and CDR2 SNEGSKA (reference sequence). V lost 2 bases and J 4 bases, leaving 9 bases between the germline ends. The CDR3 covers 13 residues. For the CDR3, the DNA is TGCAGTGCTAGAACCAGGGCGAATCAGCCCCAGCATTTT. It codes for CSARTRANQPQHF.

J is TRBJ1-5 and V is TRBV13; D is uncertain. There are 12 residues in the CDR3. The ends were cut back, 0 bases at V and 8 bases at J, with 5 bases in the middle. Germline CDR1 and CDR2: PRHDT and FYEKMQ (reference sequence). As DNA, the CDR3 is TGTGCCAGCAGCTTAGGGGGGAAGCCCCAGCATTTT. Its protein product is CASSLGGKPQHF.

This clonotype was counted between two and nine times. V and J are TRBV20-1 and TRBJ1-3, with no clear D. V was cut by 5 bases and J by 2 bases, with 7 bases left in between. The CDR3 contains 12 residues. Looked up from germline, CDR1 is DFQATT and CDR2 is SNEGSKA (reference sequence). DNA for the CDR3: TGCAGTGCTTGGAACCCTGGAAACACCATATATTTT. It codes for CSAWNPGNTIYF.

This chain links TRBV12-3 or TRBV12-4 with TRBJ1-5; a possible D gene is TRBD1 (5 bases). This CDR3 contains 14 residues. Trimming shortened V by 6 bases and J by 6 bases, and 15 bases separated the two germline ends. The DNA for the CDR3 is TGTGCCAGCAGCCTCCGTGGGGGAAGTCAGCCCCAGCATTTT. It translates to CASSLRGGSQPQHF.

This clonotype is termed medium-sized (0.01 to 0.1%). The rearrangement joins TRBV7-2 to TRBJ1-1; D is ambiguous. V was clipped by 1 base and J by 5 bases, with 11 bases between them. The length of the CDR3 is 14 residues. CDR1 is SGHTA, CDR2 FQGNSA, per germline. CDR3 protein: CASSLEEGSTEAFF. The CDR3 DNA is TGTGCCAGCAGCTTAGAAGAGGGATCTACTGAAGCTTTCTTT. The entire variable domain, with the rest obtained from reference TRBV7-2 and TRBJ1-1, is as follows: GAGVSQSPSNKVTEKGKDVELRCDPISGHTALYWYRQSLGQGLEFLIYFQGNSAPDKSGLPSDRFSAERTGGSVSTLTIQRTQQEDSAVYLCASSLEEGSTEAFFGQGTRLTVV.

This clonotype was detected a few times. This rearrangement joins TRBV9 to TRBJ2-7; 8 bases line up with TRBD2. This CDR3 has 16 residues. V gave up 4 bases and J gave up 6 bases; unmatched junction bases: 15. Germline values: CDR1 SGDLS, CDR2 YYNGEE. As DNA, the CDR3 is TGTGCCAGCAGCCCGACCGGGACTAGGGGAGAACGCGAGCAGTACTTC. As protein: CASSPTGTRGEREQYF.

This clonotype ranks as medium-sized (0.01 to 0.1%). V gene TRBV19 combines with J gene TRBJ2-7; D gene ambiguous. There are 14 residues in the CDR3. The V end lost 7 bases, the J end lost 0 bases, and 13 bases lay between the germline ends. CDR1 LNHDA and CDR2 SQIVND come from the germline V gene (reference sequence). Here the CDR3 reads CASTRGLSSYEQYF. CDR3 sequence (DNA): TGTGCCAGTACTCGTGGCTTGAGCTCCTACGAGCAGTACTTC.

The V call is TRBV30, the J call TRBJ1-5, with D tentatively TRBD1 (5 bases). Trimming shortened V by 0 bases and J by 0 bases, and 9 bases separated the two germline ends. The CDR3 is 15 amino acids. Germline-derived CDR1 and CDR2 are GTSNPN and SVGIG (reference sequence). CDR3: CAWSVPGNSNQPQHF. The CDR3 DNA is TGTGCCTGGAGTGTACCAGGGAATAGCAATCAGCCCCAGCATTTT.

As concerns this clonotype: A read error may be the cause here, since a much bigger clone is one base away. The chain is built from TRBV6-6 and TRBJ1-1; TRBD1 is a possible D gene (5 bases). The V gene lost 8 bases and the J gene lost 0 bases, with 13 bases spanning the gap. Per germline, CDR1 MNHNY and CDR2 SVGAGI (reference sequence). The CDR3 length is 14 residues. CDR3 sequence (DNA): TGTGCCAGCGGGGCAGGGTTGATGAACACTGAAGCTTTCTTT. Translated, it gives CASGAGLMNTEAFF.